One sample yielded the 27 T cell receptor beta chains listed below, sequenced in a study of blood T cell repertoires in COVID-19. Sequencing used immunoSEQ multiplex PCR; TCRdb keeps in-frame clones, though not all of them. The sample contains 130,000 to 150,000 clones, 84% of which appear only once. The material sequenced was peripheral blood. The receptor source for this set is a human donor in a cohort sampled during active COVID-19.

The chain couples TRBV3-1 (or the pseudogene TRBV3-2) to TRBJ1-1; TRBD1 matches at 7 bases. The V gene end was trimmed by 6 bases and the J gene end by 4 bases; junction bases not matched to a gene: 14. The CDR3 is made up of 16 amino acids. Germline V lookup: CDR1 LGHDT, CDR2 YNNKEL (reference sequence). CDR3 region: CASRMGTGALGTEAFF. The CDR3, as DNA: TGTGCCAGCAGGATGGGAACAGGGGCCCTTGGCACTGAAGCTTTCTTT.

V gene TRBV11-2 combines with J gene TRBJ1-4; weak D call: TRBD1 (6 bases). V was cut by 1 base and J by 4 bases, with 19 bases left in between. Germline CDR1 and CDR2: SGHAT and FQNNGV. The CDR3 totals 18 residues. The CDR3 DNA reads TGTGCCAGCAGCTTAGTAGCCCCGAGGGGGGGGATTAATGAAAAACTGTTTTTT. Its translation is CASSLVAPRGGINEKLFF.

This chain connects TRBV14 to TRBJ2-2; D perhaps matches TRBD2 (6 bases). CDR3 length equals 16 residues. The V and J ends lost 4 bases and 0 bases respectively, with 12 bases between them. CDR1 and CDR2 from the germline V gene are SGHDN and FVKESK. CDR3 in amino acids: CASSPPGLSNTGELFF. The DNA for the CDR3 is TGTGCCAGCAGCCCCCCGGGACTGTCGAACACCGGGGAGCTGTTTTTT.

The rearrangement links TRBV7-9 to TRBJ1-4, with a weak D call TRBD1 (5 bases). In germline, CDR1 is SEHNR, CDR2 FQNEAQ (reference sequence). The germline V and J ends were trimmed by 5 bases and 8 bases, with 15 bases remaining between them. The CDR3 consists of 14 residues. CDR3 sequence reads: CASSPGRVEEKLFF. DNA for the CDR3: TGTGCCAGCAGCCCTGGCAGGGTTGAGGAAAAACTGTTTTTT.

The J gene is TRBJ1-3, the V gene TRBV7-6, with TRBD1 identical over 8 bases. This CDR3 spans 15 amino acids. Trimming removed 5 bases from V and 3 bases from J; junction bases left unmatched: 6. Per the germline V gene, CDR1 is SGHVS and CDR2 is FNYEAQ. The CDR3 reads CASSLRTGSGNTIYF. In DNA form, the CDR3 reads TGTGCCAGCAGCCTAAGGACAGGGAGTGGAAACACCATATATTTT.

This clone has only one observation. This rearrangement joins TRBV12-5 to TRBJ1-5; perhaps TRBD1 as D (6 bases). Germline V gives CDR1 LGHNT, CDR2 FRNRAP. The CDR3 sequence is 16 residues long. Trimming took off 4 bases at V and 3 bases at J, with 16 bases between the two ends. CDR3 sequence reads: CASGWKTGSDNQPQHF. The CDR3 bases are TGTGCTAGTGGTTGGAAAACAGGGTCCGACAATCAGCCCCAGCATTTT. Full variable domain (rest looked up from reference TRBV12-5 and TRBJ1-5): DARVTQTPRHKVTEMGQEVTMRCQPILGHNTVFWYRQTMMQGLELLAYFRNRAPLDDSGMPKDRFSAEMPDATLATLKIQPSEPRDSAVYFCASGWKTGSDNQPQHFGDGTRLSIL.

This sequence joins TRBV14 and TRBJ2-1; 9 bases fit TRBD1. This CDR3 spans 14 amino acids. V lost 5 bases and J lost 10; bases outside the gene matches: 9. Looked up from germline, CDR1 is SGHDN and CDR2 is FVKESK. This CDR3 is CASSVRQGGGEQFF. CDR3 nucleotide sequence: TGTGCCAGCAGCGTTAGACAGGGGGGCGGAGAGCAGTTCTTC.

This chain connects TRBV6-5 to TRBJ1-1, with D unclear. CDR3 length equals 15 residues. V lost 0 bases, J lost 7 bases, and 15 bases lay in between. Germline CDR1 reads MNHEY; CDR2 reads SVGAGI. As DNA, the CDR3 is TGTGCCAGCAGTTACTCCGAGAGGAGTTCGGGTGAAGCTTTCTTT. It encodes CASSYSERSSGEAFF.

The genes are TRBV6-4 and TRBJ1-6; D possibly corresponds to TRBD1 (5 bases). V gave up 0 bases and J gave up 3 bases, with 18 bases separating them. CDR3 length: 19 amino acids. Per the germline V gene, CDR1 is MRHNA and CDR2 is SNTAGT. CDR3 bases: TGTGCCAGCAGTGACTCGAGGAGGGGCGGGAGGGACTATAATTCACCCCTCCACTTT. Translated: CASSDSRRGGRDYNSPLHF.

This chain links TRBV7-2 with TRBJ2-3, with D perhaps TRBD1 (5 bases). CDR1 and CDR2 (germline): SGHTA, FQGNSA. The CDR3 length is 15 residues. Trimming cost V 2 bases and J 2 bases, with 11 bases left between them. CDR3 nucleotide sequence: TGTGCCAGCAGCTTAAGCACAGGTGTCACAGATACGCAGTATTTT. Amino acid sequence: CASSLSTGVTDTQYF.

This clone was seen just once. The genes are TRBV9 and TRBJ2-7, with TRBD2 matching 9 bases. This CDR3 spans 16 amino acids. V lost 0 bases to trimming and J lost 0 bases; unmatched junction nucleotides: 4. Looked up from germline, CDR1 is SGDLS and CDR2 is YYNGEE. The DNA for the CDR3 is TGTGCCAGCAGCGTAGGGCCTAGCGGGGTCTCCTACGAGCAGTACTTC. Amino acids: CASSVGPSGVSYEQYF.

The chain has TRBV2 and TRBJ2-7; 9 positions match TRBD2. The CDR3 covers 15 residues. V was clipped by 8 bases and J by 5 bases; unmatched bases: 13. In germline, CDR1 is SNHLY, CDR2 FYNNEI. CDR3 in DNA: TGTGCCAGCGTTGCCAGGAGACTAGCGGCCAACGAGCAGTACTTC. Protein product: CASVARRLAANEQYF. Full variable domain (outside the CDR3, taken from reference TRBV2 and TRBJ2-7): EPEVTQTPSHQVTQMGQEVILRCVPISNHLYFYWYRQILGQKVEFLVSFYNNEISEKSEIFDDQFSVERPDGSNFTLKIRSTKLEDSAMYFCASVARRLAANEQYFGPGTRLTVT.

The chain employs TRBV9 and TRBJ2-2, with 7 positions matching TRBD1. Germline lookup yields CDR1 SGDLS and CDR2 YYNGEE. CDR3 length: 18 residues. Trimming at V came to 0 bases and at J to 4 bases, leaving 12 bases not matched to a gene. The CDR3 coding sequence is TGTGCCAGCAGCGTAGCTACGGTGGGGGCAGGGGGCACCGGGGAGCTGTTTTTT. The encoded protein is CASSVATVGAGGTGELFF. Variable domain in full (rest from reference TRBV9 and TRBJ2-2): DSGVTQTPKHLITATGQRVTLRCSPRSGDLSVYWYQQSLDQGLQFLIQYYNGEERAKGNILERFSAQQFPDLHSELNLSSLELGDSALYFCASSVATVGAGGTGELFFGEGSRLTVL.

Note on this clone: Distinct nucleotide sequences in the sample also encode this CDR3. The chain links TRBV7-9 to TRBJ2-6; D remains unclear. Germline CDR1 SEHNR, CDR2 FQNEAQ (reference sequence). This CDR3 spans 15 amino acids. The V end was cut by 1 base, the J end by 1 base, with 5 bases between. DNA for the CDR3: TGTGCCAGCAGCTTAGACGGGTCTGGGGCCAACGTCCTGACTTTC. Amino acids: CASSLDGSGANVLTF. Using reference TRBV7-9 and TRBJ2-6 for the parts outside the CDR3, the full variable domain is DTGVSQNPRHKITKRGQNVTFRCDPISEHNRLYWYRQTLGQGPEFLTYFQNEAQLEKSRLLSDRFSAERPKGSFSTLEIQRTEQGDSAMYLCASSLDGSGANVLTFGAGSRLTVL.

The J gene is TRBJ2-2, the V gene TRBV3-1 (or the pseudogene TRBV3-2); D is possibly TRBD2 (6 bases). Germline V gene data show CDR1 as LGHDT and CDR2 as YNNKEL (reference sequence). The CDR3 runs to 19 residues. V dropped 4 bases and J dropped 9 bases, with 30 bases sitting between them. In nucleotides, the CDR3 is TGTGCCAGCAGCCCCCACCCCTCTCGACTAGGGGCCTTCGACTGGGAGCTGTTTTTT. Protein sequence: CASSPHPSRLGAFDWELFF.

J is TRBJ2-6 and V is TRBV15, with D perhaps TRBD1 (6 bases). Germline V gives CDR1 LNHNV, CDR2 YYDKDF (reference sequence). Trimming pared 9 bases from V and 3 bases from J, leaving 15 bases between. The CDR3 length is 15 residues. CDR3 in DNA: TGTGCCACGCGGCAGGGGATTGGTGGGGCCAACGTCCTGACTTTC. Protein sequence: CATRQGIGGANVLTF. Combining the CDR3 with reference TRBV15 and TRBJ2-6 gives the whole variable domain DAMVIQNPRYQVTQFGKPVTLSCSQTLNHNVMYWYQQKSSQAPKLLFHYYDKDFNNEADTPDNFQSRRPNTSFCFLDIRSPGLGDTAMYLCATRQGIGGANVLTFGAGSRLTVL.

The chain employs TRBV11-2 and TRBJ2-5; perhaps TRBD1 as D (6 bases). V was trimmed by 2 bases and J by 4 bases, leaving 20 bases between them. The length of the CDR3 is 17 residues. Germline V CDR1 and CDR2: SGHAT, FQNNGV. The chain's CDR3 is CASSLIFRGDGRETQYF. The CDR3 nucleotides are TGTGCCAGCAGCTTAATATTCAGGGGCGACGGTAGAGAGACCCAGTACTTC. Full variable domain (missing parts from reference TRBV11-2 and TRBJ2-5): EAGVAQSPRYKIIEKRQSVAFWCNPISGHATLYWYQQILGQGPKLLIQFQNNGVVDDSQLPKDRFSAERLKGVDSTLKIQPAKLEDSAVYLCASSLIFRGDGRETQYFGPGTRLLVL.

The gene calls are TRBV7-3 and TRBJ2-1; 10 bases agree with TRBD2. Germline V CDR1 and CDR2: SGHTA, FQGTGA. Trimming removed 5 bases from V and 2 bases from J; junction bases left unmatched: 15. The CDR3 totals 19 residues. The CDR3, as DNA: TGTGCCAGCAGCCAAGGCAGGATAGCGGGGGGAGTTGCCTACAATGAGCAGTTCTTC. Encoded protein: CASSQGRIAGGVAYNEQFF. The whole variable domain, remainder taken from reference TRBV7-3 and TRBJ2-1, is GAGVSQTPSNKVTEKGKYVELRCDPISGHTALYWYRQSLGQGPEFLIYFQGTGAADDSGLPNDRFFAVRPEGSVSTLKIQRTERGDSAVYLCASSQGRIAGGVAYNEQFFGPGTRLTVL.

This chain uses TRBV7-9 with TRBJ1-6; D unresolved. The ends were cut back, 1 base at V and 6 bases at J, with 7 bases in the middle. The CDR3 runs 14 residues. Germline CDR1 SEHNR, CDR2 FQNEAQ (reference sequence). CDR3 sequence (DNA): TGTGCCAGCAGCTTAGGGCAAACTAATTCACCCCTCCACTTT. It encodes CASSLGQTNSPLHF.

The chain recombines TRBV9 with TRBJ2-3; TRBD2 matches at 8 bases. V trimming: 4 bases; J trimming: 6 bases; junction bases outside the gene matches: 7. CDR1 and CDR2 from the germline V gene are SGDLS and YYNGEE. This CDR3 has 14 amino acids. The CDR3 nucleotides read TGTGCCAGCAGCCCACGGGGGGGCATCGATACGCAGTATTTT. Its translation is CASSPRGGIDTQYF. The full variable domain, completed using reference TRBV9 and TRBJ2-3, is DSGVTQTPKHLITATGQRVTLRCSPRSGDLSVYWYQQSLDQGLQFLIQYYNGEERAKGNILERFSAQQFPDLHSELNLSSLELGDSALYFCASSPRGGIDTQYFGPGTRLTVL.

This clone was found once. V usage is TRBV2 and J usage is TRBJ2-3; 13 bases line up with TRBD2. The CDR3 loop spans 14 amino acids. Germline V gene sequence: CDR1 SNHLY, CDR2 FYNNEI. Germline trimming cut 8 bases from V and 5 bases from J; bases unmatched to any gene: 4. CDR3 sequence: CASFTSGGGDTQYF. The CDR3 nucleotides read TGTGCCAGCTTCACTAGCGGGGGGGGAGATACGCAGTATTTT.

This CDR3 reads CASSIDGGERNTIYF. CDR3 coding DNA: TGTGCCAGTAGTATAGATGGCGGAGAGAGAAACACCATATATTTT. The chain employs TRBV19 and TRBJ1-3, with no clear D. Germline V gives CDR1 LNHDA, CDR2 SQIVND (reference sequence). V gave up 0 bases and J gave up 5 bases, with 11 bases separating them. CDR3 length: 15 residues. Supplemented by reference TRBV19 and TRBJ1-3, the full variable domain reads DGGITQSPKYLFRKEGQNVTLSCEQNLNHDAMYWYRQDPGQGLRLIYYSQIVNDFQKGDIAEGYSVSREKKESFPLTVTSAQKNPTAFYLCASSIDGGERNTIYFGEGSWLTVV.

The chain employs TRBV29-1 and TRBJ2-3; TRBD2 might be the D (7 bases). V was pared by 4 bases and J by 5 bases, with 16 bases between. Germline values: CDR1 SQVTM, CDR2 ANQGSEA. The CDR3 has 14 residues. Here the CDR3 DNA reads TGCAGCGTTGTTGGGGGGGCCTTTGTAGATACGCAGTATTTT. Translating gives CSVVGGAFVDTQYF.

The count of this clone is one. The rearrangement joins TRBV4-1 to TRBJ2-6; D unclear. There are 14 residues in the CDR3. Per the germline V gene, CDR1 is MGHRA and CDR2 is YSYEKL. V gave up 2 bases and J gave up 4 bases, with 6 bases separating them. CDR3 amino acids: CASSQIGGANVLTF. The CDR3 DNA is TGCGCCAGCAGCCAAATTGGCGGGGCCAACGTCCTGACTTTC.

The rearrangement links TRBV18 to TRBJ2-7; 7 positions agree with TRBD1. The length of the CDR3 is 13 residues. Germline values: CDR1 KGHSH, CDR2 LQKENI. Trimming took 2 bases from V and 3 from J; bases not matched to a gene: 1. The CDR3 DNA is TGTGCCAGCTCACCAACAGGGGTCTACGAGCAGTACTTC. This codes for CASSPTGVYEQYF.

Comment on this clone: Other DNA sequences of this sample code for an identical CDR3. This sequence joins TRBV18 and TRBJ1-6; TRBD1 agrees at 9 bases. V lost 3 bases to trimming and J lost 7 bases; unmatched junction nucleotides: 1. The CDR3 is 14 amino acids. The V gene's germline CDR1 is KGHSH and CDR2 LQKENI. The DNA of the CDR3 is TGTGCCAGCTCACCTGGACAGGGGAATTCACCCCTCCACTTT. This codes for CASSPGQGNSPLHF.

The chain employs TRBV4-1 and TRBJ2-3, with 8 nucleotides matching TRBD2. The CDR3 has 16 amino acids. The junction had 6 bases not matched to a gene; V was cut back by 0 bases and J by 4 bases. Germline-derived CDR1 and CDR2 are MGHRA and YSYEKL. CDR3 loop: CASSQESAGASDTQYF. CDR3 bases: TGCGCCAGCAGCCAAGAGTCAGCGGGGGCTTCAGATACGCAGTATTTT.